Listed below are T cell receptor beta chains from one sample, sequenced in a study of CD4 T cells in relation to SARS-CoV-2 and coronaviruses. These receptors' targets are unknown. Clones were sequenced by immunoSEQ multiplex PCR, and TCRdb holds only the in-frame ones, with some missing. The sample holds 15,000 to 20,000 clones, 70% to 85% seen once. The sample was CD4+ T cells from PBMCs, cultured in vitro. The source of these receptors is a human donor in good health. Each CDR3 is given with its conserved first and last residue.

J: TRBJ2-5
V: TRBV12-3/TRBV12-4
CDR3: CASSYSGGETQYF

J: TRBJ2-3
V: TRBV28
CDR3: CASSLWAGGTDTQYF

J: TRBJ2-1
V: TRBV6-5
CDR3: CASSVASERSEQFF

J: TRBJ1-5
V: TRBV7-9
CDR3: CASSFGSNQPQHF

J: TRBJ2-2
V: TRBV6-4
CDR3: CASSDSGEPGELFF

J: TRBJ2-7
V: TRBV28
CDR3: CASSLQGYEQYF

J: TRBJ1-1
V: TRBV9
CDR3: CASSVGPVMNTEAFF

J: TRBJ1-4
V: TRBV3-1/TRBV3-2
CDR3: CASSPFQSQTFNEKLFF

J: TRBJ2-1
V: TRBV24-1
CDR3: CATSAEGGGNNEQFF

J: TRBJ2-3
V: TRBV19
CDR3: CASRPIGLSSTDTQYF

J: TRBJ1-5
V: TRBV19
CDR3: CASSSTGDQPQHF

J: TRBJ1-2
V: TRBV20-1
CDR3: CSARQVDGYTF

J: TRBJ2-7
V: TRBV2
CDR3: CASGLGRSYEQYF

J: TRBJ2-7
V: TRBV6-2/TRBV6-3
CDR3: CASSYGGGTGLFVYEQYF

J: TRBJ1-5
V: TRBV19
CDR3: CASSIGGNQPQHF

J: TRBJ1-1
V: TRBV4-1
CDR3: CASSQEGDRSEAFF

J: TRBJ1-2
V: TRBV28
CDR3: CASRDRGLIYGYTF

J: TRBJ2-5
V: TRBV24-1
CDR3: CATSVKTGVEETQYF

J: TRBJ1-6
V: TRBV6-5
CDR3: CASSYSWGDNSPLHF

J: TRBJ2-7
V: TRBV7-9
CDR3: CASSFGGQFYEQYF

J: TRBJ1-3
V: TRBV5-1
CDR3: CASSSTGVGNTIYF

J: TRBJ2-2
V: TRBV4-2
CDR3: CASSQDSAGAVSGELFF